This TCR beta chain derives from a study of identical twins. Points from the study as a whole: Within beta out-of-frame sequences, the excess sharing observed between twins was weaker.

Via MiXCR, TCRdb re-called the 5' RACE reads, giving one row per CDR3 protein. The table has some 500,000 distinct CDR3 sequences, around an eighth seen once. The trim removed 1 base at V and 9 bases at J, leaving 6 bases unmatched. Germline values: CDR1 SGHDT, CDR2 YYEEEE. This CDR3 is built from 13 residues. Comment on this clonotype: Its target is not known.

Another study also made use of these data, one on yellow fever vaccine responses in identical twins.

J is TRBJ2-5 and V is TRBV5-6; 7 positions agree with TRBD1. The sequenced sample was CD4+ T cells sorted from blood. The sequence was obtained from a woman aged 18-29 years in good health. For the CDR3, the DNA is TGTGCCAGCAGCTTGTCGGGAACAGGGGCCCAGTACTTC. It encodes CASSLSGTGAQYF.